The 18 T cell receptor beta chains below were found in one sample sequenced in a study of T cell responses to AZD1222 COVID-19 vaccine. Method: immunoSEQ multiplex PCR; TCRdb's copy keeps in-frame clones and lacks some. Of roughly 150,000 clones listed, around 93% were seen once; the top ten hold 3.5% to 4%. The starting material was peripheral blood, obtained 28 days after the second AZD1222 dose. The receptor source for this set is an adult who received the AZD1222 COVID-19 vaccine.

This clone was recorded once. V is TRBV4-3 and J is TRBJ2-3; D possibly uses TRBD1 or TRBD2 (5 bases each). In germline, CDR1 is LGHNA, CDR2 YSLEER. The V gene lost 3 bases and the J gene lost 2 bases, with 9 bases spanning the gap. The CDR3 runs 14 residues. The CDR3 protein is CASSQGVYTDTQYF. The CDR3 DNA sequence: TGCGCCAGCAGCCAGGGGGTTTACACAGATACGCAGTATTTT.

The rearrangement uses TRBV11-2 and TRBJ2-7; 7 positions agree with TRBD2. V trimming: 6 bases; J trimming: 6 bases; junction bases outside the gene matches: 17. Germline values: CDR1 SGHAT, CDR2 FQNNGV. This CDR3 is built from 16 residues. The DNA for the CDR3 is TGTGCCAGCAGGACTTTCGGGAGGTTACAAGGTGGCGAGCAGTACTTC. Amino acid sequence: CASRTFGRLQGGEQYF.

This clone was counted a single time. The chain employs TRBV19 and TRBJ1-1; 11 bases map to TRBD1. J gave up 6 bases and V 1 base, and 4 bases lay outside the gene matches. The CDR3 covers 15 residues. Germline CDR1 reads LNHDA; CDR2 reads SQIVND (reference sequence). The CDR3 loop is CASSIVGTGGPEAFF. CDR3 DNA sequence: TGTGCCAGTAGTATAGTCGGGACAGGGGGACCTGAAGCTTTCTTT.

This chain links TRBV6-1 with TRBJ1-3, with D perhaps TRBD1 (5 bases). CDR3 size: 14 residues. The V end lost 0 bases, the J end lost 8 bases, and 11 bases lay between the germline ends. CDR1 MNHNS and CDR2 SASEGT come from the germline V gene. This CDR3 reads CASSEAPGRDTIYF. CDR3 coding DNA: TGTGCCAGCAGTGAAGCGCCAGGGAGGGACACCATATATTTT.

This chain connects TRBV11-1 to TRBJ1-1; 8 positions match TRBD1. In germline, CDR1 is SGHAT, CDR2 FQDESV (reference sequence). V lost 8 bases, J lost 1 base, and 9 bases stayed unmatched. CDR3 length: 15 residues. CDR3 sequence: CASLKQGAANTEAFF. In DNA, the CDR3 is TGTGCCAGCCTCAAGCAGGGGGCAGCGAACACTGAAGCTTTCTTT.

This chain connects TRBV11-2 to TRBJ1-1; 7 bases map to TRBD1. The CDR3 runs 15 residues. Looked up from germline, CDR1 is SGHAT and CDR2 is FQNNGV. V shed 1 base, J shed 5 bases, and the junction held 7 bases outside the gene matches. CDR3 loop: CASSLGWGRGTEAFF. The CDR3 DNA follows: TGTGCCAGCAGCTTAGGTTGGGGCAGGGGGACTGAAGCTTTCTTT.

This chain uses TRBV6-2 or TRBV6-3 with TRBJ2-3, with TRBD2 matching 10 bases. Per the germline V gene, CDR1 is MNHEY and CDR2 is SVGEGT. V trimming: 2 bases; J trimming: 5 bases; junction bases outside the gene matches: 7. There are 16 residues in the CDR3. The CDR3 region has the DNA TGTGCCAGCAGTTACGACAGCGGGAGGGCCGGAGATACGCAGTATTTT. Its translation: CASSYDSGRAGDTQYF.

The chain joins TRBV7-3 to TRBJ2-1, with TRBD2 matching over 7 bases. Trimming took 4 bases from V and 5 from J; bases not matched to a gene: 11. The CDR3 sequence is 16 residues long. Germline V gives CDR1 SGHTA, CDR2 FQGTGA. The CDR3: CASSSQPGLPNNEQFF. CDR3 nucleotides: TGTGCCAGCAGCTCACAGCCGGGACTACCAAACAATGAGCAGTTCTTC.

CDR3 DNA sequence: TGTGCCAGCAGTTACTCGATCCCGGACATGAGCAATCAGCCCCAGCATTTT. This sequence encodes CASSYSIPDMSNQPQHF. V and J are TRBV6-2 or TRBV6-3 and TRBJ1-5, with a weak D call TRBD1 (5 bases). V was cut by 0 bases and J by 1 base, with 13 bases left in between. Germline lookup yields CDR1 MNHEY and CDR2 SVGEGT. The CDR3 spans 17 residues.

This clone was detected ten times or more. The genes are TRBV5-5 and TRBJ1-5; tentative D call: TRBD1 (5 bases). This CDR3 has 15 residues. Germline CDR1 SGHKS, CDR2 YYEKEE (reference sequence). The V end was cut by 5 bases, the J end by 0 bases, with 12 bases between. As DNA, the CDR3 is TGTGCCAGCAGGTTGTTAGGGGATAGCAATCAGCCCCAGCATTTT. Translating gives CASRLLGDSNQPQHF.

The rearrangement links TRBV21-1 to TRBJ2-2. TRBV21-1 is a recognized pseudogene. The CDR3 is 16 residues long. The CDR3 sequence is CASSKLPRPNTGELFF. The CDR3 DNA follows: TGTGCCAGCAGCAAACTTCCCCGGCCGAACACCGGGGAGCTGTTTTTT.

Regarding this clone: Other nucleotide sequences in the sample specify the same CDR3. CDR3 sequence reads: CASSQVDSPLHF. The CDR3 bases are TGTGCCAGCAGCCAAGTCGATTCACCCCTCCACTTT. This sequence joins TRBV3-1 (or the pseudogene TRBV3-2) and TRBJ1-6; D is undetermined. Germline V gene lookup returns CDR1 LGHDT and CDR2 YNNKEL (reference sequence). The CDR3 contains 12 residues. The germline V and J ends were trimmed by 1 base and 8 bases, with 3 bases remaining between them.

The V gene is TRBV7-6, the J gene TRBJ2-3; D unresolved. Trimming shortened V by 5 bases and J by 0 bases, and 15 bases separated the two germline ends. Germline assignment: CDR1 SGHVS and CDR2 FNYEAQ. The CDR3 has 16 residues. The CDR3, as DNA: TGTGCCAGCAGCCCCCGAGGTGGGTCTAGCACAGATACGCAGTATTTT. This gives the protein CASSPRGGSSTDTQYF.

V gene TRBV7-3 combines with J gene TRBJ2-6, with D possibly matching TRBD1 (6 bases). From germline, CDR1 is SGHTA and CDR2 FQGTGA. The V gene lost 2 bases and the J gene lost 3 bases, with 11 bases spanning the gap. CDR3 length: 16 amino acids. The CDR3: CASSLLGQGGANVLTF. In DNA, the CDR3 is TGTGCCAGCAGCTTATTGGGACAAGGTGGGGCCAACGTCCTGACTTTC.

This sequence joins TRBV18 and TRBJ2-1; 13 bases are shared with TRBD2. Germline V gives CDR1 KGHSH, CDR2 LQKENI. With V trimmed by 3 bases and J by 6 bases, 2 bases remained unmatched. The CDR3 is 15 amino acids. In DNA, the CDR3 is TGTGCCAGCTCACCCCGGACTAGCGGGAGCAATGAGCAGTTCTTC. Translation: CASSPRTSGSNEQFF.

The CDR3 here is CASSPDRNTDTQYF. In DNA, the CDR3 is TGTGCCAGCAGCCCCGACAGAAACACAGATACGCAGTATTTT. V is TRBV5-4 and J is TRBJ2-3; D possibly corresponds to TRBD1 (5 bases). The germline V gene has CDR1 SGHNT and CDR2 YYREEE (reference sequence). The V end lost 4 bases, the J end lost 2 bases, and 11 bases lay between the germline ends. The CDR3 sequence is 14 residues long.

The J gene is TRBJ2-2, the V gene TRBV7-2; TRBD1 matches at 10 bases. The germline gives CDR1 SGHTA, CDR2 FQGNSA. Trimming took 5 bases from V and 6 from J; bases not matched to a gene: 6. CDR3 length equals 15 residues. The CDR3 sequence: CASSPTGGAAGELFF. The CDR3 nucleotides are TGTGCCAGCAGCCCGACAGGGGGCGCAGCCGGGGAGCTGTTTTTT.

The chain has TRBV14 and TRBJ1-2; D remains ambiguous. The V end was cut by 0 bases, the J end by 8 bases, with 16 bases between. Germline CDR1 is SGHDN and CDR2 is FVKESK. The CDR3 spans 15 residues. The CDR3 DNA reads as TGTGCCAGCAGCCAAGATAGAACACCCGTGGGAGGCTACACCTTC. Its translation is CASSQDRTPVGGYTF.